The clone carrying this TCR beta chain showed up just once. The antigen is unknown. This CDR3 comprises 14 residues. J gave up 4 bases and V 2 bases, and 3 bases lay outside the gene matches. Germline lookup yields CDR1 SGHTA and CDR2 FQGNSA. This sample was taken from a study of OX40 agonist ivuxolimab in advanced cancers. Study-level findings and limits: The authors did not determine the antigen specificity of the expanded peripheral T cells.

Some clones are missing from TCRdb's copy, which holds only in-frame ones; the method was immunoSEQ multiplex PCR. The sample consists of 50,000 to 70,000 clones, roughly 84% of them appearing once. The receptor's source is an adult with an advanced solid tumor such as melanoma, head and neck, liver or kidney cancer. The sample was CD4+ or CD8+ T cells sorted from blood, taken in a trial of the OX40 agonist ivuxolimab. V gene TRBV7-2 combines with J gene TRBJ2-3; the match to TRBD1 covers 7 bases. The CDR3 reads CASSLNRGADTQYF. In DNA form, the CDR3 reads TGTGCCAGCAGCTTAAACAGGGGTGCAGATACGCAGTATTTT.